A single sample gave rise to the 11 T cell receptor beta chains below, sequenced in a study of tumor-infiltrating lymphocytes in primary liver carcinoma. TCR beta cDNA was reverse-transcribed from 500 ng of total RNA. The reaction used a constant-region primer and ProtoScript II reverse transcriptase. Libraries of TCR beta came from three nested multiplex PCR rounds with slightly modified ARM-PCR. The first two PCR rounds, around 11 cycles each, used TRBV1-TRBV30 forward primers and a C-beta reverse primer. TCRdb reprocessed the multiplex PCR reads via MiXCR and lists one record per CDR3 protein. The sample lists around 190,000 distinct CDR3 sequences, 70% to 90% occurring once. DNA and RNA were both co-extracted from approximately 20-30 mg of bulk tissue that had not been sorted. Sequenced input: tumor tissue from primary liver carcinoma. The receptors come from a man between 35 and 55 years old with primary liver carcinoma and hepatitis B virus infection.

Regarding this clonotype: At one of its ends the junction is not consistent with the germline gene, which may arise from a read error. J is TRBJ2-4 and V is TRBV11-3; 13 bases map to TRBD2. CDR3 length: 16 residues. Germline CDR1 reads SGHNT; CDR2 reads YENEEA. CDR3 amino acids: CASSTGTSGTKHIQYF. The DNA for the CDR3 is TGTGCCAGCAGCACAGGGACTAGCGGGACCAAACACATTCAGTATTTC.

As regards this clonotype: One end of the junction fails to match germline, which may point to a read error. The J gene is TRBJ2-3, the V gene TRBV29-1; D is perhaps TRBD1 (6 bases). The CDR3 runs to 14 residues. CDR1 and CDR2 from the germline V gene are SQVTM and ANQGSEA. The chain's CDR3 is CSVYGMGASDTQYF. CDR3 nucleotides: TGCAGCGTTTACGGGATGGGGGCGTCGGATACACAGTATTTT.

This chain connects TRBV29-1 to TRBJ2-7, with a possible D match to TRBD1 (6 bases). Per the germline V gene, CDR1 is SQVTM and CDR2 is ANQGSEA. This CDR3 is 13 amino acids long. The V gene lost 3 bases and the J gene lost 8 bases, with 17 bases spanning the gap. Written as DNA, the CDR3 is TGCAGCGTTGAGGACAGAGAAAGGTACAAGCAGTACTTC. Protein: CSVEDRERYKQYF.

Note on this clonotype: The junction does not match germline at one end; this may be a read error. V usage is TRBV12-5 and J usage is TRBJ2-2; 8 nucleotides align to TRBD2. Germline V gene data show CDR1 as LGHNT and CDR2 as FRNRAP. This CDR3 region has 15 residues. In DNA form, the CDR3 reads TGTGCTAGTGGTCATAGCGGGACGAAAACCGGGGAGCTGTTTTTT. Amino acids: CASGHSGTKTGELFF. Combining the CDR3 with reference TRBV12-5 and TRBJ2-2 gives the whole variable domain DARVTQTPRHKVTEMGQEVTMRCQPILGHNTVFWYRQTMMQGLELLAYFRNRAPLDDSGMPKDRFSAEMPDATLATLKIQPSEPRDSAVYFCASGHSGTKTGELFFGEGSRLTVL.

On this clonotype itself: The missing conserved phenylalanine or tryptophan at the end of this CDR3 makes a read error likely. The chain combines TRBV4-3 with TRBJ2-3; D not certain. The CDR3 has 14 residues. V was pared by 0 bases and J by 5 bases, with 9 bases between. CDR1 is LGHNA and CDR2 is YSLEER in the germline V gene. Written as DNA, the CDR3 is TGCGCCAGCAGCCAAGATCACGACATAGATACGCAGTATTCT. Translated: CASSQDHDIDTQYS.

For this clonotype: The germline gene is not matched at one end of the junction; a read error may be the cause. The rearrangement uses TRBV4-3 and TRBJ2-7, with D possibly TRBD2 on 6 matching bases. The CDR3 length is 16 residues. Germline V gene data show CDR1 as LGHNA and CDR2 as YSLEER. The CDR3 nucleotides read TGCGCCAGCAGCCAAGACATAGCGGCGAGCTCCTACGAGCAGAACTTC. Its protein is CASSQDIAASSYEQNF.

V usage is TRBV28 and J usage is TRBJ2-7; possibly TRBD1 for D (6 bases). Germline loops: CDR1 MDHEN, CDR2 SYDVKM. Trimming left V 2 bases short and J 6 bases short, with 20 bases between. The CDR3 is 16 residues long. The CDR3 DNA is TGTGCCAGCAGTTTACCGGAACAGGGCGCAGGAGGCGAGCAGTACTTC. Its protein product is CASSLPEQGAGGEQYF.

This clonotype came up once. Because it lacks the conserved phenylalanine or tryptophan at the end, this CDR3 is likely a read error. CDR3 sequence (DNA): TGTGCCAACAGCTTCACAGGGGTCATTGAGCAGTTCTTA. The encoded protein is CANSFTGVIEQFL. This chain links TRBV11-2 with TRBJ2-1; 7 bases are shared with TRBD1. Germline V gene lookup returns CDR1 SGHAT and CDR2 FQNNGV. The CDR3 contains 13 residues.

Comment on this clonotype: At one end the junction does not follow the germline gene, possibly because of a read error. V is TRBV6-1 and J is TRBJ1-2, with 8 bases lining up with TRBD1. CDR1 and CDR2 (germline): MNHNS, SASEGT. The CDR3 runs 12 residues. CDR3 coding DNA: TGTGCCCGCAGTGAAGTCAGGGGGCGGAACACCTTC. This translates into CARSEVRGRNTF.

This clonotype was observed a single time. The chain joins TRBV11-1 to TRBJ2-1; D is ambiguous. The germline V and J ends were trimmed by 3 bases and 5 bases, with 14 bases remaining between them. This CDR3 contains 15 residues. Germline values: CDR1 SGHAT, CDR2 FQDESV (reference sequence). CDR3 protein: CASSFHRPLDNEQFF. The CDR3 region has the DNA TGTGCCAGCAGCTTCCACAGACCACTGGACAATGAGCAGTTCTTC.

Turning to this clonotype: Germline is not matched at one junction end, which may reflect a read error. V gene TRBV5-4 combines with J gene TRBJ2-7; 13 positions match TRBD2. The CDR3 is 16 amino acids. CDR1 and CDR2 (germline): SGHNT, YYREEE (reference sequence). CDR3 sequence: CASSFGLAGVRYKQYF. CDR3 DNA sequence: TGCGCCAGCAGCTTCGGACTAGCGGGAGTTCGGTACAAGCAGTACTTC.